The present T cell receptor (beta chain) was sequenced within a study of blood T cell repertoires in COVID-19 (TCRdb year 2020). Background for the entire study: Collaborator samples came from the United States, Italy and Spain and covered acute and convalescent phases of COVID-19. The prospective study material was composed of cDNA or gDNA derived from T cells, B-cell-depleted T cells, or PBMCs. Deeply sampled blood TCRbeta repertoires from subjects exposed to, actively infected with, or recovered from COVID-19 were included in the dataset. The repertoires were released in a freely available public database meant as a resource for research on the immune response to SARS-CoV-2. Samples were obtained from the ongoing ImmuneRACE study (first 160 participants) and from over 1,000 subjects provided by 6 global collaborators. Nearly every sample came with metadata listing a de-identified subject ID, COVID-19 status, age in years and sex. Where available, HLA class I and class II types were obtained from metadata supplied by the sample provider rather than from assay-based typing.

The immunoSEQ Assay, a bias-controlled multiplex PCR, was used to amplify TCRbeta CDR3 regions from genomic DNA. On the authors' methods: Nucleated cell counts per sample were estimated from amplification of reference gene primers within the assay. To quantify the absolute abundance of each unique TCRbeta CDR3 rearrangement, sequence reads were collapsed and filtered. For each sample, productive Simpson clonality was calculated as the square root of Simpson's diversity index over productive rearrangements. TCRdb took this table from immuneACCESS and kept in-frame rearrangements with V and J called. Such tables lack part of the clones; where checked against another copy, unresolved V genes explain under half of the gap, and the rest is unexplained. V and J calls and clone size are those listed in that table; D and trimming were worked out from the DNA. For this sample there are fewer than 200,000 clones; approximately 77% appear just once. The ten largest make up around 18% of the sample.

Results the study describes overall, beyond this receptor: The amount of clinical and demographic metadata varied by source and participant and was provided uncurated.

Trimming takes 4 bases off V and 7 bases off J; junction bases not matched to a gene: 5. From cysteine to phenylalanine, the CDR3 is 15 amino acids long. Only the CDR3 DNA is retained, 45 bases long and in frame from the first base. The germline V gene sets CDR1 to SGHTS and CDR2 to YDEGEE. Participants in the prospective study were aged roughly 18 to 95 years, lived in more than 20 United States geographic areas, and enrolled through a virtual design. Cohort assignment in the prospective study relied on participant-reported clinical history from a screening survey and a study questionnaire. ImmuneRACE Cohort 3 recovered participants were defined by two consecutive negative NP/OP PCR tests, healthcare professional clearance, or symptom resolution. In the prospective study, whole blood, serum and a nasopharyngeal or oropharyngeal swab were collected from each participant by mobile phlebotomists. Over a roughly 2-month period, participants in the prospective study had the option of providing additional blood draws and questionnaires. Before DNA extraction, prospective study blood samples were shipped either frozen or at room temperature.

Regarding this clone: The target of this receptor is not known. Base quality data are lacking; no much larger clone is found one base away.

This sequence uses TRBV5-8 and TRBJ2-3; 14 central nucleotides agree with TRBD2. The source of this sequence is a man in his sixties who had recovered from COVID-19. Sequencing was performed on PBMCs or T cells enriched from blood (not recorded which). The sequenced DNA: TGTGCCAGCAGCATGGGACTAGCGGGAGAGTATACGCAGTATTTT. Translated, it reads CASSMGLAGEYTQYF.